This T cell receptor beta chain is from a study of memory CD4+ T cells and cytomegalovirus serostatus (dated 2019 in TCRdb). Notes on the research overall: A total of around 35 healthy Belgian adults, of whom 9 were CMV seropositive and about 24 were CMV seronegative, were included in the cohort. To replicate a published TCR-based CMV serostatus classifier, the study sequenced CD4+ memory TCRbeta repertoires from a Belgian cohort whose cytomegalovirus serostatus was known.

Genomic DNA was extracted from sorted cells with the Quick-DNA Microprep Kit. Amplification of TCRbeta DNA was done with the immunoSEQ hsTCRbeta kit, following the protocol from the manufacturer. An Illumina MiSeq instrument was used to sequence the TCRbeta libraries. On the study's bioinformatics: Once out-of-frame sequences had been removed, approximately 2,000,000 distinct TCRbeta sequences were left, which works out to an average of roughly 64,000 per individual. Each individual was scored by the count of 164 previously reported CMV-associated TCRbeta sequences and the total productive distinct TCRbeta count. A beta-binomial model was reimplemented in Python, and scikit-learn random forests with default parameters were trained on US cohort data. Classifier performance on the Belgian cohort was summarized as median AUC with percentile confidence intervals over 10,000 bootstrap iterations. This is the immuneACCESS table as TCRdb keeps it, with only in-frame sequences that have V and J called. A part of the clones is gone; compared with another copy, unresolved V genes explain less than half, and the rest is unexplained. D and trimming come from the DNA, and the V and J calls and clone size come from that table. For this sample the table gives some 54,000 clones, of which approximately 82% were detected only once. The ten largest clones take up 2% of the sample.

A FACSAria II was used to sort memory CD4+ T cells, defined as single viable CD3+CD4+CD8-CD45RO+ cells. CMV serostatus was determined using a Roche Elecsys assay that detects serum IgG against CMV pp150, pp28, p38 and p52. After thawing, total CD4+ T cells were enriched by positive selection with CD4 magnetic microbeads. The samples came from a separate study whose specific focus was interrogating the CD4+ T cell memory repertoire. Following standard operating procedures, peripheral blood mononuclear cells were isolated and cryopreserved, while serum was kept at -80 degrees C. CD3-PerCP (BW264/56), CD4-APC (RPA-T4), CD45RO-PE (UCHT1) and CD8-Pacific Orange (3B5) antibodies were used for staining, and non-viable cells were excluded with Sytox blue. CDR1 and CDR2, per the germline V gene, are LGHNA and YNFKEQ. Between the V and J ends, shortened by 4 bases and 0 bases respectively, the junction contains 18 bases. From the cysteine up to the phenylalanine, the CDR3 has a length of 17 residues. The kept DNA is CDR3 alone, 51 bases in frame from the first base.

A note on this clone: The clone's antigen remains unknown. It has no much larger one-base neighbor in the sample; base qualities were not kept.

The study at large found these results: Of 164 previously reported CMV-associated TCRbeta sequences, over 65 appeared in the CD4+ memory repertoires, each in one to five individuals. CMV serostatus prediction reached a median bootstrapped AUC of approximately 0.95 with the original framework and about 0.91 with a US-trained random forest. The results were read as suggesting that the CMV-associated TCR signature is, for the most part, present in the CD4+ memory repertoire. Only CD4+CD45RO+ memory cells were sequenced, in contrast to the original study, in which naive and memory CD4+ and CD8+ populations were covered. The original-framework classifier achieved a median bootstrapped AUC of 0.95 with a 95% CI of 0.76-1.00 on the Belgian cohort.

The clonotype was recovered from an adult in good health and CMV-seropositive. The sequence links TRBV4-2 to TRBJ2-5; possibly the D gene is TRBD2, per 5 matching bases. The specimen sequenced was memory CD4+ T cells from blood. The DNA sequence reads TGTGCCAGCAGCCTCAAGAGGGCCAGAGGTAACCAAGAGACCCAGTACTTC. Its protein is CASSLKRARGNQETQYF.